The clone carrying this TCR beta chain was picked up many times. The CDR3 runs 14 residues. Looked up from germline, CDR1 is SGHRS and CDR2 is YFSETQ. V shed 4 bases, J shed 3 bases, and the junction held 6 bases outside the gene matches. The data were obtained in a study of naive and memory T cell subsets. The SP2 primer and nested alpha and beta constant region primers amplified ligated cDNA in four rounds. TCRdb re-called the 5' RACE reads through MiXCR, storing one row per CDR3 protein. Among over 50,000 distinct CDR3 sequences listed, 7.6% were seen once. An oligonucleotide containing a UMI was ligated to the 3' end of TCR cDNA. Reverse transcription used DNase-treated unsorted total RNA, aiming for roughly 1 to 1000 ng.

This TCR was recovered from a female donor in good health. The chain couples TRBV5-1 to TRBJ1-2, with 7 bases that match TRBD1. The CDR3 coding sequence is TGCGCCAGCAGCCGTGGACAGGTGGACTATGGCTACACCTTC. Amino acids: CASSRGQVDYGYTF.